These 31 T cell receptor beta chains originate from one sample sequenced in a study of blood T cell repertoires in COVID-19. Using immunoSEQ multiplex PCR, the repertoire was profiled, and TCRdb retains in-frame clones only, with some absent. The top ten hold around 7.4% of the sample, which has 45,000 to 55,000 clones, over 80% seen once. The sequencing sample was made of peripheral blood. The receptors stem from a man aged 55 to 70 with active COVID-19.

The chain recombines TRBV3-1 (or the pseudogene TRBV3-2) with TRBJ2-3; 12 bases fit TRBD1. Unmatched junction bases numbered 26, after V lost 0 bases and J lost 4 bases. The CDR3 loop spans 24 amino acids. From germline, CDR1 is LGHDT and CDR2 YNNKEL (reference sequence). CDR3 DNA sequence: TGTGCCAGCAGCCAAGATCTCGGACTTGCCCTGGGGGACAGGGGGCTTGGGGGCGCAGATACGCAGTATTTT. Translation: CASSQDLGLALGDRGLGGADTQYF.

The chain carries TRBV6-4 and TRBJ2-3, with 9 bases matching TRBD1. Per the germline V gene, CDR1 is MRHNA and CDR2 is SNTAGT. V shed 2 bases, J shed 4 bases, and the junction held 4 bases outside the gene matches. The CDR3 is made up of 15 amino acids. CDR3 sequence: CASSDRDRGSDTQYF. The CDR3 DNA reads as TGTGCCAGCAGTGACCGAGACAGGGGGTCAGATACGCAGTATTTT.

The CDR3 loop reads CATSDSGQGEQPQHF. The CDR3 region has the DNA TGTGCCACCAGTGATTCGGGACAGGGGGAACAGCCCCAGCATTTT. The rearrangement links TRBV24-1 to TRBJ1-5; TRBD1 aligns across 11 bases. Germline CDR1 reads KGHDR; CDR2 reads SFDVKD. This CDR3 is built from 15 residues. The V and J ends lost 2 bases and 7 bases, in that order; junction bases with no gene match: 3.

This clone appeared once. The chain recombines TRBV6-5 with TRBJ2-1; TRBD2 agrees at 11 bases. The CDR3 spans 15 residues. Trimming cost V 4 bases and J 8 bases; bases outside gene matches: 7. Germline V gene sequence: CDR1 MNHEY, CDR2 SVGAGI. The CDR3 sequence: CASSSLTSGVDEQFF. CDR3 sequence (DNA): TGTGCCAGCAGTTCCTTGACTAGCGGGGTCGATGAGCAGTTCTTC.

The V and J genes are TRBV7-2 and TRBJ2-7, with 12 bases lining up with TRBD1. The CDR3 length is 14 residues. Germline CDR1 is SGHTA and CDR2 is FQGNSA. V dropped 5 bases and J dropped 5; count of bases not matched to a gene: 4. CDR3 coding DNA: TGTGCCAGCAGCCTGGGACAGGGGGCCAACGAGCAGTACTTC. Translation gives CASSLGQGANEQYF.

The chain joins TRBV7-6 to TRBJ2-7; D not resolved. V lost 6 bases and J 0 bases, leaving 9 bases between the germline ends. The CDR3 sequence is 13 residues long. Germline lookup yields CDR1 SGHVS and CDR2 FNYEAQ. CDR3 residues: CASSHDTSYEQYF. In DNA, the CDR3 is TGTGCCAGCAGTCACGACACCTCCTACGAGCAGTACTTC. Looking up the rest from reference TRBV7-6 and TRBJ2-7 gives the full variable domain: GAGVSQSPRYKVTKRGQDVALRCDPISGHVSLYWYRQALGQGPEFLTYFNYEAQQDKSGLPNDRFSAERPEGSISTLTIQRTEQRDSAMYRCASSHDTSYEQYFGPGTRLTVT.

This rearrangement joins TRBV19 to TRBJ2-1; TRBD2 matches 9 bases. Germline values: CDR1 LNHDA, CDR2 SQIVND (reference sequence). V dropped 3 bases and J dropped 9; count of bases not matched to a gene: 6. This CDR3 spans 14 amino acids. CDR3 sequence reads: CASSIVAGGSEQFF. In DNA, the CDR3 is TGTGCCAGTAGTATCGTGGCGGGAGGGTCTGAGCAGTTCTTC. Combining the CDR3 with reference TRBV19 and TRBJ2-1 gives the whole variable domain DGGITQSPKYLFRKEGQNVTLSCEQNLNHDAMYWYRQDPGQGLRLIYYSQIVNDFQKGDIAEGYSVSREKKESFPLTVTSAQKNPTAFYLCASSIVAGGSEQFFGPGTRLTVL.

This rearrangement joins TRBV19 to TRBJ2-1; tentatively, D is TRBD2 (6 bases). Trimming cost V 10 bases and J 2 bases, with 12 bases left between them. CDR1 is LNHDA, CDR2 SQIVND, per germline (reference sequence). The CDR3 runs 13 residues. CDR3 bases: TGTGCCACCCGGGAGCCAACCTACAATGAGCAGTTCTTC. Protein product: CATREPTYNEQFF. Based on the CDR3 plus reference TRBV19 and TRBJ2-1, the full variable domain is DGGITQSPKYLFRKEGQNVTLSCEQNLNHDAMYWYRQDPGQGLRLIYYSQIVNDFQKGDIAEGYSVSREKKESFPLTVTSAQKNPTAFYLCATREPTYNEQFFGPGTRLTVL.

This clone was found many times. The V gene is TRBV4-1, the J gene TRBJ2-1; D is unresolved. Germline CDR1 is MGHRA and CDR2 is YSYEKL. There are 14 residues in the CDR3. Trimming pared 1 base from V and 9 bases from J, leaving 13 bases between. For the CDR3, the DNA is TGCGCCAGCAGCCAAGCTGGCAGCGTTGGTGAGCAGTTCTTC. Protein sequence: CASSQAGSVGEQFF.

The V gene is TRBV6-6, the J gene TRBJ2-7; TRBD2 aligns across 12 bases. Germline CDR1 reads MNHNY; CDR2 reads SVGAGI (reference sequence). J gave up 2 bases and V 4 bases, and 6 bases lay outside the gene matches. The CDR3 totals 16 residues. The CDR3, as DNA: TGTGCCAGCAGTTCCATCGGACTAGCGGGGACCTACGAGCAGTACTTC. Residues: CASSSIGLAGTYEQYF.

The rearrangement links TRBV5-1 to TRBJ1-2, with 8 bases lining up with TRBD1. With V trimmed by 3 bases and J by 6 bases, 10 bases remained unmatched. CDR1 is SGHRS, CDR2 YFSETQ, per germline. The CDR3 spans 15 residues. CDR3 DNA sequence: TGCGCCAGCAGCTCCAATATCGGACAGGGTAATGGCTACACCTTC. The encoded protein is CASSSNIGQGNGYTF.

The rearrangement joins TRBV19 to TRBJ1-6, with D tentatively TRBD1 (5 bases). The CDR3 totals 16 residues. Trimming left V 6 bases short and J 6 bases short, with 18 bases between. Germline values: CDR1 LNHDA, CDR2 SQIVND (reference sequence). The CDR3 here is CASSTAGGYGNSPLHF. CDR3 DNA: TGTGCCAGTAGCACGGCGGGGGGATACGGTAATTCACCCCTCCACTTT.

This rearrangement joins TRBV7-2 to TRBJ1-5; 9 bases fit TRBD1. The CDR3 has 13 residues. CDR1 and CDR2 (germline): SGHTA, FQGNSA. The junction had 1 base not matched to a gene; V was cut back by 5 bases and J by 5 bases. The CDR3 sequence: CASSRDRDQPQHF. In DNA form, the CDR3 reads TGTGCCAGCAGCCGGGACAGGGATCAGCCCCAGCATTTT.

This chain joins TRBV28 and TRBJ2-6; 7 nucleotides line up with TRBD1. V was pared by 2 bases and J by 0 bases, with 7 bases of the junction left unmatched. The V gene's germline CDR1 is MDHEN and CDR2 SYDVKM. The CDR3 is 18 amino acids. The CDR3 region is CASSLRGQQASGANVLTF. In DNA, the CDR3 is TGTGCCAGCAGTTTACGGGGACAGCAGGCCTCTGGGGCCAACGTCCTGACTTTC.

This clone was seen only a few times. The chain has TRBV6-1 and TRBJ2-1; tentative D call: TRBD2 (6 bases). The CDR3 runs to 15 residues. V was shortened by 2 bases and J by 0 bases, with 8 bases between the two germline ends. Germline assignment: CDR1 MNHNS and CDR2 SASEGT. CDR3 residues: CASSESGSSYNEQFF. The DNA for the CDR3 is TGTGCCAGCAGTGAATCCGGGAGCTCCTACAATGAGCAGTTCTTC.

V and J are TRBV7-2 and TRBJ1-4; 7 bases are shared with TRBD1. Germline CDR1 is SGHTA and CDR2 is FQGNSA. This CDR3 is 15 amino acids long. J was trimmed by 8 bases and V by 6 bases; bases with no gene match: 12. The CDR3 region is CASSQGGTAAEKLFF. The CDR3 DNA reads as TGTGCCAGCAGTCAAGGGGGGACAGCAGCCGAAAAACTGTTTTTT. Filled out from reference TRBV7-2 and TRBJ1-4, the complete variable domain reads GAGVSQSPSNKVTEKGKDVELRCDPISGHTALYWYRQSLGQGLEFLIYFQGNSAPDKSGLPSDRFSAERTGGSVSTLTIQRTQQEDSAVYLCASSQGGTAAEKLFFGSGTQLSVL.

The chain carries TRBV3-1 (or the pseudogene TRBV3-2) and TRBJ2-7, with 7 bases matching TRBD1. CDR1 and CDR2 (germline): LGHDT, YNNKEL (reference sequence). There are 16 residues in the CDR3. Unmatched junction bases numbered 12, after V lost 4 bases and J lost 3 bases. CDR3 DNA sequence: TGTGCCAGCAGCCTCCTCACAGGGGCCATTATCTACGAGCAGTACTTC. Translation gives CASSLLTGAIIYEQYF.

The V gene is TRBV7-9, the J gene TRBJ2-7; 9 bases agree with TRBD1. CDR3 length: 17 amino acids. Germline V gene data show CDR1 as SEHNR and CDR2 as FQNEAQ (reference sequence). With V trimmed by 4 bases and J by 5 bases, 15 bases remained unmatched. Here the CDR3 reads CASSYSVLGQGNHEQYF. CDR3 in DNA: TGTGCCAGCAGCTATTCCGTTCTGGGACAGGGCAACCACGAGCAGTACTTC.

The chain recombines TRBV5-4 with TRBJ2-3, with 8 bases fitting TRBD2. V gave up 4 bases and J gave up 3 bases; unmatched junction bases: 10. Germline values: CDR1 SGHNT, CDR2 YYREEE (reference sequence). The CDR3 has 16 amino acids. Written as DNA, the CDR3 is TGTGCCAGCAGCGAGCCGGGACTAGGGCTGACAGATACGCAGTATTTT. Protein product: CASSEPGLGLTDTQYF.

The CDR3 DNA reads as TGTGCCAGTACCTCGCCGGGACAGCTAACTACCTACGAGCAGTACTTC. Its protein is CASTSPGQLTTYEQYF. This rearrangement joins TRBV19 to TRBJ2-7, with TRBD1 identical over 7 bases. This CDR3 is built from 16 residues. The germline CDR1 and CDR2 sequences are LNHDA and SQIVND (reference sequence). V dropped 7 bases and J dropped 2; count of bases not matched to a gene: 14.

V is TRBV3-1 (or the pseudogene TRBV3-2) and J is TRBJ2-7; D is perhaps TRBD2 (7 bases). Germline lookup yields CDR1 LGHDT and CDR2 YNNKEL (reference sequence). V gave up 2 bases and J gave up 7 bases, with 21 bases separating them. The CDR3 length is 16 residues. The CDR3 DNA is TGTGCCAGCAGCCAAACCATGATAGGGGGGGATTTGGAGCAGTACTTC. Translation gives CASSQTMIGGDLEQYF.

This sequence joins TRBV24-1 and TRBJ2-7; TRBD1 matches at 7 bases. Germline lookup yields CDR1 KGHDR and CDR2 SFDVKD. The CDR3 is 13 amino acids. The ends lost 4 bases at V and 4 bases at J; junction bases unmatched: 3. CDR3 coding DNA: TGTGCCACCAGTGAGACAGGGCGATACGAGCAGTACTTC. Translated: CATSETGRYEQYF.

V is TRBV6-2 or TRBV6-3 and J is TRBJ2-3; D is unresolved. Germline V gene lookup returns CDR1 MNHEY and CDR2 SVGEGT. The CDR3 is 13 amino acids. The V gene lost 4 bases and the J gene lost 6 bases, with 11 bases spanning the gap. Here the CDR3 DNA reads TGTGCCAGCAGTTTAAGCACCGGGGATACGCAGTATTTT. Amino acids: CASSLSTGDTQYF.

The chain recombines TRBV7-2 with TRBJ2-1; D might be TRBD1 (6 bases). Trimming stripped 5 bases from V and 10 bases from J, with 24 bases between. The CDR3 is made up of 16 amino acids. Germline-derived CDR1 and CDR2 are SGHTA and FQGNSA. CDR3: CASSPGARAGVREQFF. The DNA of the CDR3 is TGTGCCAGCAGCCCCGGGGCCCGAGCAGGGGTAAGGGAGCAGTTCTTC.

This sequence joins TRBV19 and TRBJ1-1; D perhaps matches TRBD1 (6 bases). CDR1 and CDR2 from the germline V gene are LNHDA and SQIVND (reference sequence). The V and J ends lost 5 bases and 5 bases respectively, with 21 bases between them. There are 16 residues in the CDR3. In nucleotides, the CDR3 is TGTGCCAGTAGTGTGTCAGTTGGGCAGGGGATTACTGAAGCTTTCTTT. Protein: CASSVSVGQGITEAFF.

The genes are TRBV5-6 and TRBJ2-2, with 11 positions matching TRBD1. CDR3 length: 15 amino acids. The germline V gene has CDR1 SGHDT and CDR2 YYEEEE. The junction had 4 bases not matched to a gene; V was cut back by 4 bases and J by 5 bases. The CDR3 bases are TGTGCCAGCAGCGGCGGACAGGGGGCGACCGGGGAGCTGTTTTTT. It translates to CASSGGQGATGELFF.

V gene TRBV7-6 combines with J gene TRBJ2-1, with 12 bases that match TRBD1. The CDR3 is 15 residues long. CDR1 and CDR2 (germline): SGHVS, FNYEAQ. Trimming cost V 5 bases and J 8 bases; bases outside gene matches: 7. This CDR3 reads CASSIRDRGQYEQFF. The CDR3, as DNA: TGTGCCAGCAGCATCCGGGACAGGGGGCAGTATGAGCAGTTCTTC.

The chain has TRBV28 and TRBJ2-2; 7 bases match TRBD1. This CDR3 is built from 15 residues. Germline CDR1 MDHEN, CDR2 SYDVKM. Trimming removed 10 bases from V and 4 bases from J; junction bases left unmatched: 12. CDR3 sequence: CATRRATGITGELFF. Here the CDR3 DNA reads TGTGCCACCAGACGGGCGACAGGGATCACCGGGGAGCTGTTTTTT.

V usage is TRBV5-6 and J usage is TRBJ2-1; perhaps TRBD2 as D (5 bases). There are 13 residues in the CDR3. The V and J ends lost 4 bases and 7 bases respectively, with 12 bases between them. Germline lookup yields CDR1 SGHDT and CDR2 YYEEEE. The DNA for the CDR3 is TGTGCCAGCAGCGTACTTAGAGGGAATGAGCAGTTCTTC. Amino acids: CASSVLRGNEQFF. Variable domain in full (rest from reference TRBV5-6 and TRBJ2-1): DAGVTQSPTHLIKTRGQQVTLRCSPKSGHDTVSWYQQALGQGPQFIFQYYEEEERQRGNFPDRFSGHQFPNYSSELNVNALLLGDSALYLCASSVLRGNEQFFGPGTRLTVL.

V and J are TRBV5-1 and TRBJ1-2, with D perhaps matching TRBD1 (5 bases). Deletions cut 4 bases from V and 0 bases from J, with 16 bases between. This CDR3 region has 16 residues. CDR1 is SGHRS, CDR2 YFSETQ, per germline. The CDR3 DNA sequence: TGCGCCAGCAGCCCTATCCACGGGGGTTCTAACTATGGCTACACCTTC. Translating it yields CASSPIHGGSNYGYTF.

This CDR3 is CAWSEGDYAYNEQFF. As DNA, the CDR3 is TGTGCCTGGAGTGAAGGGGACTACGCCTACAATGAGCAGTTCTTC. The genes are TRBV30 and TRBJ2-1; 7 nucleotides line up with TRBD2. This CDR3 has 15 amino acids. Germline values: CDR1 GTSNPN, CDR2 SVGIG (reference sequence). V shed 1 base and J 2 bases; nucleotides not matched to a gene: 5.